This paragraph reports one TCR beta chain. By frequency, this clonotype is medium-sized (0.01 to 0.1%), with no count recorded. Its antigen is still unknown. This record belongs to a study of T cell clusters in autoimmune cytopenias (dated by TCRdb to about 2019). Concerning the study at large: Of the 40 or so healthy donor controls, over 20 were female, and the group had a mean age of approximately 55 years and a median age of 59 years. The study was designed to test whether a disease-specific immune repertoire signature usable as a blood-based biomarker is carried by autoimmune cytopenia patients. Autoimmune hepatitis repertoires were compared against 23 age- and sex-matched healthy donors. Per sample, TRB sequencing gave a median depth of about 53,000 reads and a median of about 2,300 distinct TRB clonotypes. Controls were approximately 25 age-matched healthy donors for primary cytopenia and approximately 15 age-matched CLL patients for secondary cytopenia. Alongside healthy, CLL and autoimmune hepatitis controls, autoimmune cytopenia patients had their peripheral blood TRB and IGH repertoires sequenced at active disease and again during treatment follow-up. Broader findings and caveats from the paper: TRB repertoire shifts, with less even repertoires observed in secondary cytopenia and CLL, were mostly attributed to lymphoma bias rather than autoimmunity. GLIPH results suggested that primary autoimmune cytopenia patients were missing physiological T cell clusters, with 51 clusters found only in healthy donors compared with over 15 found only in patients. In the comparison of secondary cytopenia with CLL, the cluster-lack signature was not observed, apparently because the dominant lymphoma-associated repertoire masked the signature. The T cell clusters were only ever defined in silico, so experimental validation of their functional role was still needed. Healthy donors showed about 3-fold more exclusive TRB clusters than active autoimmune hepatitis patients, consistent with an autoimmunity-wide signature.

TRB rearrangements were amplified by multiplex PCR following a touch-down protocol, with the TRB-A and TRB-B primer pools mixed in one tube. Illumina adapters and sample indices were attached to the amplicons through two consecutive PCR reactions using Phusion HS II polymerase. After gel purification with the NucleoSpin Gel and PCR Clean-up kit, the amplicons were quantified by Qubit and checked for quality on an Agilent 2100 Bioanalyzer. Libraries were sequenced on an Illumina MiSeq using 600-cycle, single-indexed, paired-end runs. The study's own analysis went as follows. MiXCR version 2.1.12 with the default MiXCR reference library was used to align and assemble TRB reads. A clone was defined by each unique CDR3 nucleotide sequence, and the analysis included only productive sequences supported by at least two reads. Alpha-parameterized diversity profiles (alpha 0 to 5), including the Shannon (alpha 1) and Simpson (alpha 2) indices, were computed with an R script to assess repertoire diversity. Combinatorial TRB VJ usage was calculated with the tcR package and was compared between cohorts by principal component analysis performed with ade4. GLIPH clustering of TCRbeta CDR3s was carried out on cohort pairs matched by age and read depth, and cluster frequencies were compared by Wilcoxon test. The reads underwent TCRdb reprocessing, giving one record for each CDR3 protein sequence and no DNA. TCRdb's processing, not the study's, gives the V and J calls here. The sample table records some 4,000 distinct CDR3 sequences. The ten largest clones add up to approximately 14% of the sample.

TRB amplification used 200 to 300 ng of peripheral blood genomic DNA, 30,000 to 40,000 genome equivalents, per sample. These data were also reused for a study on T cell repertoires in aging, cancer and after chemotherapy. Taken from the second paper: Six donor age groups were covered, ranging from 30 or younger up to 70 or older, and each group contained at least three individuals. TCR repertoires from healthy donor controls were recorded over periods of several months to years and showed clear clonal overlap between repeated samplings. In total, the full dataset held about 8.8 million TCR reads. Significantly lower blood TCR diversity and higher clonality were observed in untreated patients with hematological or solid cancers than in age-matched healthy donors. Declining TCR diversity with age in healthy donors was mainly explained by loss of richness; in cancer patients, loss of evenness also contributed. Median generation probability increased over the chemotherapy interval in both cancer cohorts, suggesting repertoire reconstitution through rebound thymic output. According to the authors, the repertoire data do not allow conclusions to be drawn about immunological memory after chemotherapy. The study profiled peripheral blood TCR beta repertoires from healthy donors and cancer patients to examine immunoaging and T cell reconstitution after chemotherapy. Alongside fewer than 100 healthy donors serving as a reference group, the cohort included roughly 220 cancer patients, of whom roughly 92 had hematological cancers and 110 to 140 had solid cancers. MiXCR versions 2.12 and 3.0.5 were used to process TRB sequences. Shannon diversity, evenness, clonality (one minus evenness), and alpha-parameterized diversity profiles from alpha 0 to 5 were included as repertoire metrics. The IGoR algorithm was used to calculate generation probabilities for clones in the paired samples taken before and after chemotherapy.

The sequenced sample consisted of peripheral blood. The source is a human donor in good health.

This receptor has the CDR3 CASSTGGTGGRDEQFF. The chain joins TRBV18 to TRBJ2-1; the TCRdb D gene call, TRBD2, has no DNA to confirm it. For CDR1 and CDR2, the germline V gene lists KGHSH and LQKENI. Its CDR3 holds 16 amino acids, cysteine through phenylalanine. No DNA is recorded.